The rows below give T cell receptor beta chains drawn from one sample of a study of CD8+CD57+ T cells in acquired aplastic anemia. Using its own MiXCR run on the reads, TCRdb lists one record per CDR3 protein. This sample carries about 40,000 distinct CDR3 sequences, approximately 63% of them seen once, and the ten largest clones take 50% to 65%. Source material: sorted CD4+, CD8+, or CD8+CD57+ T cells (not recorded which) from PBMCs. These receptors all come from a human donor with aplastic anemia. CDR3s leave out the opening cysteine and the closing phenylalanine or tryptophan. Each record gives: D gene, V gene, J gene, CDR3 protein. A D gene is named only where the DNA matches it firmly.

NA	TRBV15	TRBJ1-4	ATSRDPPLVGLLNEKLF
TRBD1	TRBV5-1	TRBJ2-3	ASSTGTGGTTDTQY
NA	TRBV7-2	TRBJ2-1	ASSPGLYEQF
TRBD1	TRBV5-5	TRBJ1-6	ASSSSLTGGSPLH
NA	TRBV5-1	TRBJ2-3	ASSLGGVSTDTQY
TRBD1	TRBV9	TRBJ1-6	ASSVAGQGNSPLH
TRBD1	TRBV9	TRBJ1-6	ASSPRTGYNSPLH
NA	TRBV5-6	TRBJ2-7	TSSLAEEEYEQY
NA	TRBV5-1	TRBJ2-1	ASSLGDTTYNEQF
TRBD1	TRBV15	TRBJ2-2	ATSRVQGSGELF
TRBD1	TRBV10-1	TRBJ1-4	ASSDQTGDEKLF
NA	TRBV10-2	TRBJ2-1	ASRTGTF
NA	TRBV2	TRBJ1-2	ASRGILDNYGYT
NA	TRBV5-1	TRBJ1-5	ASSLVGAPNQPQH